This T cell receptor (beta chain) was identified in a study of early T cells in non-severe SARS-CoV-2 infection. From germline, CDR1 is MNHEY and CDR2 SVGAGI. The CDR3 contains 15 residues. V gave up 2 bases and J gave up 4 bases; unmatched junction bases: 7. Unique molecular identifiers were added to individual cDNA molecules. TCRdb redid the calling of the 5' RACE reads with MiXCR, one entry per CDR3 protein. The sample has approximately 77,000 distinct CDR3 sequences; 5% are singletons. Notes on the study in general: Matching against VDJdb likely underestimated virus-specific expansions, favoring anti-spike CD8.

Comment on this clonotype: The antigen is undetermined.

The chain joins TRBV6-5 to TRBJ2-7; 8 bases match TRBD1. The sample consisted of whole blood, taken at baseline. The sequence was collected from an adult who was a healthcare worker with PCR-confirmed SARS-CoV-2 infection or an uninfected control (not recorded which). The CDR3 region has the DNA TGTGCCAGCAGTTACCGGGCCAGGGGGCGGTACGAGCAGTACTTC. This sequence encodes CASSYRARGRYEQYF.